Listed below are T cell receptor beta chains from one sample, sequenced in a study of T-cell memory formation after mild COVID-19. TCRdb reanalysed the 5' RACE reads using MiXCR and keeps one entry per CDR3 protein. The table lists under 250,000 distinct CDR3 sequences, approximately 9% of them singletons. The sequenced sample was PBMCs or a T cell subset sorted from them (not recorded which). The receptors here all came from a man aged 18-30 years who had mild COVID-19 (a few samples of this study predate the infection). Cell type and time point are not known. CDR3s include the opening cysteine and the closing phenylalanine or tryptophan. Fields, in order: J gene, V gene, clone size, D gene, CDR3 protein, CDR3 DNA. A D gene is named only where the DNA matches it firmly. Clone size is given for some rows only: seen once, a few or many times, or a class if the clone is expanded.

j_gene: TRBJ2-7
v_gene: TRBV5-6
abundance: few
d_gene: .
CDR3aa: CASSDQWAPSSYEQYF
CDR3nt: TGTGCCAGCAGCGACCAGTGGGCCCCGAGCTCCTACGAGCAGTACTTC

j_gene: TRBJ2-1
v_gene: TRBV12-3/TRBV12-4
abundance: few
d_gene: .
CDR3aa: CASSSPLSYNEQFF
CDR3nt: TGTGCCAGCAGTTCTCCCCTCTCCTACAATGAGCAGTTCTTC

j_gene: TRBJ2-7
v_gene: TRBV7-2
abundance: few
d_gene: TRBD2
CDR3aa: CASSGGLASSYEQYF
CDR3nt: TGTGCCAGCAGCGGAGGACTAGCGAGCTCCTACGAGCAGTACTTC

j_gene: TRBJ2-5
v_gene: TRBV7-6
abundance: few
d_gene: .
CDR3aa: CASSLELLQTQYF
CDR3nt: TGTGCCAGCAGCTTAGAACTGCTTCAGACCCAGTACTTC

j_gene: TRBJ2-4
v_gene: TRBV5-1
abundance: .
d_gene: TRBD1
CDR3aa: CASSLVGGPKNIQYF
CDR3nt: TGCGCCAGCAGCTTGGTAGGGGGCCCCAAAAACATTCAGTACTTC

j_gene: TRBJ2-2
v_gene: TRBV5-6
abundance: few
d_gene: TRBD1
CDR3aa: CASSFHRGGTGELFF
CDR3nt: TGTGCCAGCAGCTTTCACAGGGGTGGGACCGGGGAGCTGTTTTTT

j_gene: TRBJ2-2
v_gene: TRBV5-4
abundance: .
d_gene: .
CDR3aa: CASSLGTQNTGELFF
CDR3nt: TGTGCCAGCAGCTTGGGGACTCAGAACACCGGGGAGCTGTTTTTT

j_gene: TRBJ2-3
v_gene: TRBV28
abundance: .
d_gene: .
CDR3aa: CASTPPGTPPGTDTQYF
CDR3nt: TGTGCCAGCACTCCACCCGGGACGCCCCCGGGCACAGATACGCAGTATTTT

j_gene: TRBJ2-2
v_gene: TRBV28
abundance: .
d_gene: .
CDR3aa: CASSPNPLNTGELFF
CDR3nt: TGTGCCAGCAGCCCCAACCCCCTGAACACCGGGGAGCTGTTTTTT

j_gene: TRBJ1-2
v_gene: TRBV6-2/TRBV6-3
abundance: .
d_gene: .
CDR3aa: CASQTSSGPDLLYGYTF
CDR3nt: TGTGCCAGCCAAACCTCGTCGGGGCCGGACCTCCTCTATGGCTACACCTTC

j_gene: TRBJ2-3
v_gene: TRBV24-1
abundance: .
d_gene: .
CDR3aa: CATSDRGADTQYF
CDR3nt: TGTGCCACCAGTGACCGGGGTGCAGATACGCAGTATTTT

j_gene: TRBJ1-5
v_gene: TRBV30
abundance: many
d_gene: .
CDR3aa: CAYRDGRAQHF
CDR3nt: TGTGCCTACCGGGACGGACGAGCCCAGCATTTT

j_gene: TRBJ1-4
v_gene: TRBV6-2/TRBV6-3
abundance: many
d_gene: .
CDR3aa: CASSYYPRPVEKLFF
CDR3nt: TGTGCCAGCAGTTACTATCCGCGGCCGGTCGAAAAACTGTTTTTT

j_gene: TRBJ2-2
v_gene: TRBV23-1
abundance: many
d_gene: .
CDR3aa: CASSQSWDTGTGELFF
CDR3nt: TGCGCCAGCAGTCAATCATGGGACACCGGTACCGGGGAGCTGTTTTTT

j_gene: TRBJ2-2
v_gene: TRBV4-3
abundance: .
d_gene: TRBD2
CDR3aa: CASSQGTSGSGELFF
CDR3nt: TGCGCCAGCAGCCAAGGGACTAGTGGTTCCGGGGAGCTGTTTTTT

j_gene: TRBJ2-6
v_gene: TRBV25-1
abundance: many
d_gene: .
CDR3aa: CASSAQGSSGANVLTF
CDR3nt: TGTGCCAGCAGTGCTCAGGGAAGCTCTGGGGCCAACGTCCTGACTTTC

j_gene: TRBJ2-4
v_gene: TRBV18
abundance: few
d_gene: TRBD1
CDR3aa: CASSPTGGQNIQYF
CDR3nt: TGTGCCAGCTCACCGACAGGGGGCCAAAACATTCAGTACTTC

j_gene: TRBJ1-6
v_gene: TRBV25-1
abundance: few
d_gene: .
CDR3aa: CASRRGTDSPLHF
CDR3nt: TGTGCCAGCAGGCGAGGCACTGATTCACCCCTCCACTTT

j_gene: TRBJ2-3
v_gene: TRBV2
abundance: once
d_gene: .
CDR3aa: CASRGDVATQYF
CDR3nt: TGTGCCAGCAGGGGTGACGTAGCTACGCAGTATTTT

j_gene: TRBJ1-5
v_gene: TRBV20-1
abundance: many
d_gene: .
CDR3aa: CSARGNQPQHF
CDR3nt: TGCAGTGCTAGAGGGAATCAGCCCCAGCATTTT

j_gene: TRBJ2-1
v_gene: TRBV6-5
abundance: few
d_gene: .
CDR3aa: CASSYSRQAYEQFF
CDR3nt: TGTGCCAGCAGTTACTCGCGTCAGGCATATGAGCAGTTCTTC

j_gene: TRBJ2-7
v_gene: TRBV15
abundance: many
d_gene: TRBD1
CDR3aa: CATSRDPGQSYEQYF
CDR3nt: TGTGCCACCAGCAGAGATCCGGGACAGTCCTACGAGCAGTACTTC

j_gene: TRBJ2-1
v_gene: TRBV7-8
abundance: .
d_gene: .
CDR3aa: CASSAGVEQFF
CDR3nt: TGTGCCAGCAGCGCCGGGGTAGAGCAGTTCTTC

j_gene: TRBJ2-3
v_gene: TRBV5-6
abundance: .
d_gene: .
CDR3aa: CASSLRSPFTDTQYF
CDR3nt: TGTGCCAGCAGCTTGAGGTCACCCTTCACAGATACGCAGTATTTT

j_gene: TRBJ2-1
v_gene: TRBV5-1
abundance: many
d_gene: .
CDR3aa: CASSLVGSLNEQFF
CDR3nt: TGCGCCAGCAGCTTGGTGGGGAGCCTTAATGAGCAGTTCTTC

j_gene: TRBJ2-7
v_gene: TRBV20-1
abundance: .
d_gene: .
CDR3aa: CSASRQGSDYEQYF
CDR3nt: TGCAGTGCTAGCCGCCAGGGGAGCGACTACGAGCAGTACTTC

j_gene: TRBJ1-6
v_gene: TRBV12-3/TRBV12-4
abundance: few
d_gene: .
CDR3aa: CASSLGSNGYNSPLHF
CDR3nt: TGTGCCAGCAGTTTAGGGTCCAACGGGTATAATTCACCCCTCCACTTT

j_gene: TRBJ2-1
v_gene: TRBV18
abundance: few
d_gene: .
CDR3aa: CASSPSGRDRYNEQFF
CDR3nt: TGTGCCAGCTCACCATCGGGCCGGGATCGGTACAATGAGCAGTTCTTC

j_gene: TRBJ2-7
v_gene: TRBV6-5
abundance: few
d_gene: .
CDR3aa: CAGLGDTYEQYF
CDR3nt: TGTGCCGGCCTGGGGGATACCTACGAGCAGTACTTC

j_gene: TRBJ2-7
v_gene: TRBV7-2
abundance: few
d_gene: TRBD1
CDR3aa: CASSPGTGVWYEQYF
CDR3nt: TGTGCCAGCAGCCCAGGGACAGGGGTTTGGTACGAGCAGTACTTC

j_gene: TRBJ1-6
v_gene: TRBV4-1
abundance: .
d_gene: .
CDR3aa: CASSPGPSYNSPLHF
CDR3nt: TGCGCCAGCAGCCCAGGTCCTTCCTATAATTCACCCCTCCACTTT

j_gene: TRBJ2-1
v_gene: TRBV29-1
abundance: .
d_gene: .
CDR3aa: CSVETQGRYNEQFF
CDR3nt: TGCAGCGTTGAGACGCAGGGGCGGTACAATGAGCAGTTCTTC

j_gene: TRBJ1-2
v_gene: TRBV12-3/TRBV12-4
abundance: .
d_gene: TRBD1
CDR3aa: CASSPGGEHYGYTF
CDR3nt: TGTGCCAGCAGCCCAGGGGGCGAACACTATGGCTACACCTTC

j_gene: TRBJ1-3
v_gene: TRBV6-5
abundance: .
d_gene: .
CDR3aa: CASSYFVGVGNTIYF
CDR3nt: TGTGCCAGCAGCTACTTTGTAGGGGTGGGAAACACCATATATTTT

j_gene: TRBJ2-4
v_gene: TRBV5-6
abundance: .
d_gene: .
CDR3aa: CASSEGLAKNIQYF
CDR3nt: TGTGCCAGCAGCGAGGGGCTAGCCAAAAACATTCAGTACTTC

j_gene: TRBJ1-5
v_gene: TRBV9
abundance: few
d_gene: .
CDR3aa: CASSVGTGNQPQHF
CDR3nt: TGTGCCAGCAGCGTAGGGACAGGCAATCAGCCCCAGCATTTT

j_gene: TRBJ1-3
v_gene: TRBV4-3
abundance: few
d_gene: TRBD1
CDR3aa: CASRVDREPGNTIYF
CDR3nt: TGCGCCAGCAGGGTAGACAGGGAACCTGGAAACACCATATATTTT

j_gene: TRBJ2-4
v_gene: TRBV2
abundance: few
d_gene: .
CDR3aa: CASIRREALAKNIQYF
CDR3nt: TGTGCCAGCATCCGACGGGAAGCACTAGCCAAAAACATTCAGTACTTC

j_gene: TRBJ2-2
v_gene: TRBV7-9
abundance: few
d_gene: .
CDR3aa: CASSLVPGDTGELFF
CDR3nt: TGTGCCAGCAGCTTGGTGCCAGGGGACACCGGGGAGCTGTTTTTT

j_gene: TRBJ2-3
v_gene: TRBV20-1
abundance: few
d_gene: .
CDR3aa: CSARGPGAADTQYF
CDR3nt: TGCAGTGCTAGAGGTCCCGGAGCTGCAGATACGCAGTATTTT